The 2 T cell receptor beta chains listed next were all sequenced from one sample in a study of T cells in Graves' hyperthyroidism and ophthalmopathy. From RNA transcripts, TCR beta CDR3 regions were amplified. HTBI primers drove first-round RT-PCR of the TCR CDR3. Each CDR3 protein is one row after TCRdb ran MiXCR on the multiplex PCR reads. The sample lists 400,000 to 550,000 distinct CDR3 sequences; about 24% were seen once. Sequencing was done on a sample of blood. Receptor source: a woman under 40 with Graves' ophthalmopathy.

This clonotype has a count of ten or more. The gene calls are TRBV7-2 and TRBJ1-5; D uncertain. Germline V gives CDR1 SGHTA, CDR2 FQGNSA. Trimming removed 5 bases at V and 2 bases at J, with 7 bases between. The CDR3 extends over 13 amino acids. The CDR3 region is CASSREGNQPQHF. The DNA of the CDR3 is TGTGCCAGCAGCCGCGAGGGCAATCAGCCCCAGCATTTT.

In its sample, this clonotype was seen many times. The rearrangement uses TRBV13 and TRBJ2-7; TRBD2 aligns across 10 bases. V dropped 4 bases and J dropped 7; count of bases not matched to a gene: 10. Germline loops: CDR1 PRHDT, CDR2 FYEKMQ (reference sequence). The CDR3 consists of 15 residues. The CDR3 sequence: CASSSNQRGGYEQYF. The CDR3 DNA is TGTGCCAGCAGCTCCAATCAGCGGGGGGGGTATGAGCAGTACTTC.